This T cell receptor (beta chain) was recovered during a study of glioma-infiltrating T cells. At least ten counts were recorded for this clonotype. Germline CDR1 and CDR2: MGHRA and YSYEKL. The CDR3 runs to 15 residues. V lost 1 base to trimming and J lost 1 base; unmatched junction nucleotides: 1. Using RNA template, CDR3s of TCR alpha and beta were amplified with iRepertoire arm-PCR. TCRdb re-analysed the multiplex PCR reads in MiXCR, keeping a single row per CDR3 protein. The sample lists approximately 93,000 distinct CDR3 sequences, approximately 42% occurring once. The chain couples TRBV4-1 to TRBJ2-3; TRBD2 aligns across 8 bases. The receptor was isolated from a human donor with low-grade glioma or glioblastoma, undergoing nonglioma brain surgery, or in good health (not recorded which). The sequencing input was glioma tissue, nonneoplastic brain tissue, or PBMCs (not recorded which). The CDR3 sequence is CASSQAGGGTDTQYF. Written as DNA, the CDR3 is TGCGCCAGCAGCCAAGCGGGGGGGGGCACAGATACGCAGTATTTT.